The clone carrying this TCR beta chain came up a few times. Its antigen remains unidentified. Then a second PCR, running roughly 7 to 11 cycles, was carried out with a sample-barcoded 5' primer and a J-beta primer mix. Each cDNA was tagged by a template-switch adaptor containing 12 random nucleotides. TCRdb reanalysed the 5' RACE reads using MiXCR and keeps one entry per CDR3 protein. The repertoire includes more than 650,000 distinct CDR3 sequences, around a fifth of them detected once, and less than 25% sits in the top ten. These data originate in a study of blood T cells in healthy people across ages. With each sample, at least 6 micrograms of total RNA were extracted. Notes on the study in general: Getting older went along with TCR beta diversity per million T cells dropping roughly linearly. Possibly confounding the expanded clonotype changes was the fact that donor CMV status was unknown.

Sequencing was carried out using blood. This TCR derives from a man aged 65 to 85 in good health.

The CDR3 is CASSLAAGNNSPLHF. The CDR3 coding sequence is TGTGCCAGCAGTTTAGCAGCGGGGAATAATTCACCCCTCCACTTT. V is TRBV28 and J is TRBJ1-6; unclear D gene. Trimming removed 2 bases at V and 5 bases at J, with 10 bases between. Germline V gene sequence: CDR1 MDHEN, CDR2 SYDVKM. The CDR3 has 15 residues.